One sample yielded the 29 T cell receptor beta chains listed below, sequenced in a study of blood T cell repertoires in COVID-19. Sequencing was performed with immunoSEQ multiplex PCR; in TCRdb, only in-frame clones are kept and a portion is missing. Of 150,000 or so clones listed, more than 70% were seen once; the top ten hold over 9%. The sequenced sample was peripheral blood. These receptors were collected from a man aged 45-65 years with acute or convalescent COVID-19.

This chain joins TRBV25-1 and TRBJ2-7; possibly TRBD1 for D (5 bases). The germline V gene encodes CDR1 MGHDK and CDR2 SYGVNS. V was pared by 4 bases and J by 0 bases, with 7 bases between. This CDR3 contains 13 residues. In DNA form, the CDR3 reads TGTGCCAGCAGTGTTACAGGCTCCTACGAGCAGTACTTC. It yields the protein CASSVTGSYEQYF.

The rearrangement joins TRBV3-1 (or the pseudogene TRBV3-2) to TRBJ1-2; possible D gene TRBD1, 5 bases. The CDR3 has 13 residues. In germline, CDR1 is LGHDT, CDR2 YNNKEL (reference sequence). V was cut by 4 bases and J by 5 bases, with 11 bases left in between. The CDR3 spells CASSPRRGYGYTF. CDR3 nucleotides: TGTGCCAGCAGCCCCCGTCGGGGGTATGGCTACACCTTC.

In its sample, this clone was seen once. Here the CDR3 DNA reads TGCAGCGTGACAGGGTTAAGCTCCTACGAGCAGTACTTC. Protein sequence: CSVTGLSSYEQYF. The rearrangement joins TRBV29-1 to TRBJ2-7, with 7 bases aligning to TRBD1. Per germline, CDR1 SQVTM and CDR2 ANQGSEA. V was pared by 6 bases and J by 0 bases, with 5 bases of the junction left unmatched. CDR3 length: 13 amino acids.

J is TRBJ1-1 and V is TRBV5-1; D unclear. From germline, CDR1 is SGHRS and CDR2 YFSETQ. V was cut by 3 bases and J by 5 bases, with 8 bases left in between. The CDR3 extends over 12 amino acids. In nucleotides, the CDR3 is TGCGCCAGCAGCTACGGGGATACTGAAGCTTTCTTT. Its protein is CASSYGDTEAFF. Together with reference TRBV5-1 and TRBJ1-1, the CDR3 gives the full variable domain: KAGVTQTPRYLIKTRGQQVTLSCSPISGHRSVSWYQQTPGQGLQFLFEYFSETQRNKGNFPGRFSGRQFSNSRSEMNVSTLELGDSALYLCASSYGDTEAFFGQGTRLTVV.

This clone was found once. CDR3 loop: CASSLILGSPNTEAFF. The CDR3 DNA follows: TGTGCCAGCAGTTTAATTTTAGGGAGTCCAAACACTGAAGCTTTCTTT. The chain carries TRBV6-5 and TRBJ1-1; D is unresolved. The CDR3 totals 16 residues. Germline CDR1 and CDR2: MNHEY and SVGAGI. The V end was cut by 4 bases, the J end by 2 bases, with 17 bases between.

DNA of the CDR3: TGTGCCAGCAGCGTCCGGGGGGAAGGGAGCACTGAAGCTTTCTTT. Protein product: CASSVRGEGSTEAFF. This rearrangement joins TRBV5-4 to TRBJ1-1; tentatively, D is TRBD1 (5 bases). V was trimmed by 4 bases and J by 4 bases, leaving 17 bases between them. CDR1 is SGHNT and CDR2 is YYREEE in the germline V gene (reference sequence). The CDR3 has 15 amino acids.

This chain connects TRBV3-1 (or the pseudogene TRBV3-2) to TRBJ1-5, with 10 bases identical to TRBD1. Trimming took 0 bases from V and 2 from J; bases not matched to a gene: 1. CDR3 length: 16 residues. CDR1 and CDR2 (germline): LGHDT, YNNKEL (reference sequence). This chain's CDR3 is CASSQETGGGNQPQHF. In DNA, the CDR3 is TGTGCCAGCAGCCAAGAGACAGGGGGCGGCAATCAGCCCCAGCATTTT.

The genes are TRBV23-1 and TRBJ2-1; D uncertain. TRBV23-1 is identified as an open reading frame with a role that is uncertain. V lost 3 bases, J lost 6 bases, and 18 bases lay in between. CDR3 length: 16 amino acids. CDR3 nucleotides: TGCGCCAGCAGTCACTATACCGCCCTAAAACCCAATGAGCAGTTCTTC. This codes for CASSHYTALKPNEQFF.

The DNA for the CDR3 is TGTGCCAGCAGCTTAGTTTTGGCGACAGCCCAGGGGACCCAGTACTTC. This gives the protein CASSLVLATAQGTQYF. The chain uses TRBV7-6 and TRBJ2-5; TRBD1 is a possible D gene (5 bases). The V end was cut by 1 base, the J end by 7 bases, with 19 bases between. The CDR3 extends over 16 amino acids. Germline lookup yields CDR1 SGHVS and CDR2 FNYEAQ.

The rearrangement uses TRBV5-1 and TRBJ1-1; D gene unclear. Germline V gene lookup returns CDR1 SGHRS and CDR2 YFSETQ. Trimming removed 0 bases at V and 5 bases at J, with 11 bases between. The CDR3 is 14 residues long. For the CDR3, the DNA is TGCGCCAGCAGCTTGGGAACCGCGGGTACTGAAGCTTTCTTT. It specifies CASSLGTAGTEAFF.

The V call is TRBV5-4, the J call TRBJ2-7; weak D call: TRBD1 (6 bases). In germline, CDR1 is SGHNT, CDR2 YYREEE (reference sequence). Trimming pared 2 bases from V and 4 bases from J, leaving 13 bases between. The length of the CDR3 is 14 residues. The CDR3 DNA reads as TGTGCCAGCAGCTTACAGACAGGTGGATACGAGCAGTACTTC. Translation: CASSLQTGGYEQYF.

The chain uses TRBV9 and TRBJ2-3; weak D call: TRBD1 (5 bases). The CDR3 sequence is 16 residues long. The V and J ends lost 3 bases and 3 bases respectively, with 17 bases between them. Germline CDR1 reads SGDLS; CDR2 reads YYNGEE. CDR3 bases: TGTGCCAGCAGCGCAGAACAGGTTCTTCGGACAGATACGCAGTATTTT. It translates to CASSAEQVLRTDTQYF.

The chain uses TRBV19 and TRBJ1-1; D is unclear. Germline-derived CDR1 and CDR2 are LNHDA and SQIVND (reference sequence). V was shortened by 9 bases and J by 1 base, with 18 bases between the two germline ends. The CDR3 consists of 15 residues. The CDR3 here is CASRQSGLKNTEAFF. CDR3 DNA: TGTGCCAGCCGACAAAGTGGATTAAAGAACACTGAAGCTTTCTTT.

V is TRBV5-1 and J is TRBJ1-1, with D perhaps TRBD1 (5 bases). The CDR3 is 15 amino acids. Germline CDR1 and CDR2: SGHRS and YFSETQ. V lost 9 bases and J 0 bases, leaving 18 bases between the germline ends. The CDR3 nucleotides are TGCGCCACCAAGCTCGATGCGGGGGTGAACACTGAAGCTTTCTTT. Protein product: CATKLDAGVNTEAFF.

CDR3 region: CASRPTGTAYNEQFF. The CDR3 coding sequence is TGTGCCAGCAGACCTACCGGGACAGCTTACAATGAGCAGTTCTTC. The chain couples TRBV7-9 to TRBJ2-1; TRBD1 agrees at 7 bases. V gave up 6 bases and J gave up 4 bases; unmatched junction bases: 9. Germline CDR1 reads SEHNR; CDR2 reads FQNEAQ (reference sequence). This CDR3 contains 15 residues.

The chain couples TRBV2 to TRBJ1-5; D remains unclear. CDR1 is SNHLY and CDR2 is FYNNEI in the germline V gene. The V and J ends lost 4 bases and 4 bases respectively, with 11 bases between them. The CDR3 runs 14 residues. CDR3 sequence (DNA): TGTGCCAGCAGTGGAGGGCGCCGAAATCAGCCCCAGCATTTT. Protein product: CASSGGRRNQPQHF.

The chain combines TRBV30 with TRBJ1-2; D is undetermined. The CDR3 is 13 amino acids. Per the germline V gene, CDR1 is GTSNPN and CDR2 is SVGIG (reference sequence). The CDR3 bases are TGTGCGAGTGAGATCGGGGATCGTGTTCGCTACACCTTC. Protein sequence: CASEIGDRVRYTF.

The CDR3 loop is CASSPLRGTGGNEQFF. The CDR3 region has the DNA TGCGCCAGCAGCCCCCTTCGGGGAACCGGGGGGAATGAGCAGTTCTTC. J is TRBJ2-1 and V is TRBV4-1; TRBD2 matches at 7 bases. Per germline, CDR1 MGHRA and CDR2 YSYEKL. This CDR3 comprises 16 residues. Unmatched junction bases numbered 13, after V lost 4 bases and J lost 7 bases.

The J gene is TRBJ1-1, the V gene TRBV28, with TRBD1 identical over 8 bases. V lost 7 bases to trimming and J lost 4 bases; unmatched junction nucleotides: 8. From germline, CDR1 is MDHEN and CDR2 SYDVKM. The CDR3 consists of 14 residues. CDR3 nucleotides: TGTGCCAGCAAAGGACAGGGTAGCGCCACTGAAGCTTTCTTT. Amino acids: CASKGQGSATEAFF.

The CDR3 protein is CASSSLGRGSTEAFF. DNA for the CDR3: TGTGCCAGCAGCAGCCTGGGCAGGGGTAGCACTGAAGCTTTCTTT. This chain uses TRBV7-9 with TRBJ1-1, with TRBD1 as a possible D gene (6 bases). The length of the CDR3 is 15 residues. V was pared by 5 bases and J by 4 bases, with 17 bases between. Germline V gene sequence: CDR1 SEHNR, CDR2 FQNEAQ (reference sequence).

The chain joins TRBV6-5 to TRBJ2-7; TRBD2 agrees at 8 bases. Looked up from germline, CDR1 is MNHEY and CDR2 is SVGAGI. CDR3 length: 13 amino acids. The ends lost 10 bases at V and 3 bases at J; junction bases unmatched: 8. The CDR3 reads CATRPGGDYEQYF. For the CDR3, the DNA is TGTGCCACACGGCCGGGAGGGGACTACGAGCAGTACTTC.

The chain is built from TRBV28 and TRBJ1-2; TRBD1 is a possible D gene (5 bases). CDR1 MDHEN and CDR2 SYDVKM come from the germline V gene. The CDR3 runs 15 residues. The V gene lost 3 bases and the J gene lost 5 bases, with 16 bases spanning the gap. CDR3: CASSLPGQFRYGYTF. CDR3 sequence (DNA): TGTGCCAGCAGTTTGCCTGGACAATTCCGTTATGGCTACACCTTC.

The chain uses TRBV24-1 and TRBJ1-1; TRBD1 is a possible D gene (6 bases). V gave up 10 bases and J gave up 2 bases, with 13 bases separating them. Per germline, CDR1 KGHDR and CDR2 SFDVKD. This CDR3 is built from 13 residues. The CDR3 DNA sequence: TGTGCCACTCAAGGACAGCCAAACACTGAAGCTTTCTTT. Protein sequence: CATQGQPNTEAFF.

The chain carries TRBV11-2 and TRBJ1-1; the D is unclear. V shed 5 bases and J shed 1 base, with 11 bases lying between them. Germline CDR1 reads SGHAT; CDR2 reads FQNNGV. The CDR3 is 14 amino acids. CDR3 in amino acids: CASSQRNRNTEAFF. CDR3 bases: TGTGCCAGCAGCCAACGCAACAGGAACACTGAAGCTTTCTTT.

This chain connects TRBV2 to TRBJ1-1; TRBD1 might be the D (5 bases). The germline CDR1 and CDR2 sequences are SNHLY and FYNNEI. V lost 5 bases to trimming and J lost 1 base, with 11 bases between them. The CDR3 is 14 residues long. Written as DNA, the CDR3 is TGTGCCAGCAGTTACCTGGGGCCGAACACTGAAGCTTTCTTT. Its protein is CASSYLGPNTEAFF.

J is TRBJ2-5 and V is TRBV10-2, with 7 bases that match TRBD2. V lost 8 bases and J lost 2; bases outside the gene matches: 5. The CDR3 totals 13 residues. CDR1 is WSHSY and CDR2 is SAAADI in the germline V gene. For the CDR3, the DNA is TGCGCCAGCTGGGAGGGAGCTCAAGAGACCCAGTACTTC. It codes for CASWEGAQETQYF.

The DNA for the CDR3 is TGTGCCAGCAGTTCTAGCGGGAGGGGGCACTACAATGAGCAGTTCTTC. Translated, it gives CASSSSGRGHYNEQFF. This chain links TRBV28 with TRBJ2-1, with TRBD2 matching 12 bases. This CDR3 has 16 residues. J lost 3 bases, V lost 4 bases, and 4 bases had no gene match. Germline V lookup: CDR1 MDHEN, CDR2 SYDVKM.

This chain connects TRBV28 to TRBJ1-3, with a tentative D call TRBD1 (5 bases). V dropped 3 bases and J dropped 4 bases, with 16 bases sitting between them. The CDR3 loop spans 16 amino acids. Looked up from germline, CDR1 is MDHEN and CDR2 is SYDVKM. CDR3 residues: CASSFPRRGAGNTIYF. The CDR3 nucleotides are TGTGCCAGCAGTTTCCCGAGAAGGGGCGCGGGAAACACCATATATTTT.

This clone was observed a handful of times. The V gene is TRBV28, the J gene TRBJ1-1; D not resolved. Germline V CDR1 and CDR2: MDHEN, SYDVKM. The length of the CDR3 is 13 residues. Trimming took 6 bases from V and 6 from J, leaving 14 bases between them. The CDR3 DNA reads as TGTGCCAGCAGATCGGGTCCCTGGGCTGAAGCTTTCTTT. Its translation: CASRSGPWAEAFF.